These 20 T cell receptor beta chains originate from one sample sequenced in a study of identical twins. One entry per CDR3 protein results from TCRdb running MiXCR on the 5' RACE reads. This table has about 660,000 distinct CDR3 sequences, 8.5% to 9% appearing once. The data also belong to a second study, concerning yellow fever vaccine responses in identical twins.

The sequenced material came from PBMCs. The receptors were gathered from a woman between 18 and 30 years old in good health.

The rearrangement joins TRBV7-9 to TRBJ1-4; 7 bases agree with TRBD1. Germline assignment: CDR1 SEHNR and CDR2 FQNEAQ (reference sequence). The CDR3 length is 16 residues. V lost 5 bases and J lost 0; bases outside the gene matches: 6. The CDR3, as DNA: TGTGCCAGCAGCCGCCAACAGGGGACAACTAATGAAAAACTGTTTTTT. Translated: CASSRQQGTTNEKLFF.

In this sample, this clonotype turned up a few times. The chain has TRBV9 and TRBJ2-5; D is perhaps TRBD1 (5 bases). Germline V gene sequence: CDR1 SGDLS, CDR2 YYNGEE. Trimming removed 4 bases from V and 5 bases from J, with 15 bases in between. The CDR3 covers 14 residues. CDR3 protein: CASSFAVGAETQYF. The CDR3 DNA reads TGTGCCAGCAGCTTCGCCGTTGGGGCCGAGACCCAGTACTTC.

This clonotype has at least ten counts. This chain uses TRBV7-2 with TRBJ2-1; D might be TRBD2 (5 bases). V dropped 1 base and J dropped 7 bases, with 11 bases sitting between them. This CDR3 contains 14 residues. In germline, CDR1 is SGHTA, CDR2 FQGNSA. The DNA of the CDR3 is TGTGCCAGCAGCTTAGTTACCGGGGTAAATGAGCAGTTCTTC. This sequence encodes CASSLVTGVNEQFF.

This clonotype was detected a few times. The CDR3 DNA reads TGTGCCAGCAGCCCCCGGGACAGGGGATGGACAGATACGCAGTATTTT. The encoded protein is CASSPRDRGWTDTQYF. This sequence joins TRBV11-1 and TRBJ2-3; 10 positions match TRBD1. Germline V CDR1 and CDR2: SGHAT, FQDESV (reference sequence). Unmatched junction bases numbered 8, after V lost 5 bases and J lost 3 bases. The CDR3 contains 16 residues.

This clonotype came up a few times. V is TRBV7-9 and J is TRBJ2-7, with D perhaps assigned TRBD1 or TRBD2 (5 bases each). Germline CDR1 is SEHNR and CDR2 is FQNEAQ (reference sequence). V dropped 1 base and J dropped 6 bases, with 7 bases sitting between them. This CDR3 has 12 amino acids. The CDR3 here is CASSLEGTEQYF. Here the CDR3 DNA reads TGTGCCAGCAGCTTAGAGGGGACCGAGCAGTACTTC.

This clonotype was seen ten or more times. This sequence joins TRBV12-3 or TRBV12-4 and TRBJ2-3, with D possibly matching TRBD2 (6 bases). This CDR3 region has 14 residues. V lost 7 bases, J lost 6 bases, and 17 bases lay in between. CDR3 residues: CASTRNGGVDTQYF. DNA of the CDR3: TGTGCCAGCACTCGGAACGGGGGTGTGGATACGCAGTATTTT.

Comment on this clonotype: It may be a read error: a sequence one base away is much more abundant. This chain connects TRBV5-1 to TRBJ2-2, with 7 bases lining up with TRBD1. The length of the CDR3 is 15 residues. The V gene's germline CDR1 is SGHRS and CDR2 YFSETQ. CDR3 nucleotides: TGCGCCAGCAGATGGGACAGCGCGAACACCGAGGAGCTGTTTTTT. This gives the protein CASRWDSANTEELFF.

The V call is TRBV15, the J call TRBJ2-3; D is uncertain. In germline, CDR1 is LNHNV, CDR2 YYDKDF (reference sequence). V was pared by 3 bases and J by 2 bases, with 15 bases between. This CDR3 contains 16 residues. The CDR3 coding sequence is TGTGCCACCAGCAGGGGTGCGGCCCAACTCACAGATACGCAGTATTTT. Encoded protein: CATSRGAAQLTDTQYF.

This clonotype came up a few times. This sequence joins TRBV5-5 and TRBJ2-7; weak D call: TRBD1 (5 bases). CDR1 is SGHKS and CDR2 is YYEKEE in the germline V gene (reference sequence). The V gene lost 0 bases and the J gene lost 2 bases, with 12 bases spanning the gap. This CDR3 is built from 15 residues. The CDR3 sequence is CASSLGWTPAYEQYF. The CDR3 nucleotides read TGTGCCAGCAGCTTGGGGTGGACACCTGCCTACGAGCAGTACTTC.

This clonotype was found many times. The rearrangement links TRBV29-1 to TRBJ2-2; no clear D. The CDR3 loop spans 12 amino acids. V dropped 0 bases and J dropped 8 bases, with 7 bases sitting between them. CDR1 and CDR2 from the germline V gene are SQVTM and ANQGSEA. CDR3 nucleotides: TGCAGCGTTGAAGATCTTGCTGGGGAGCTGTTTTTT. Its translation is CSVEDLAGELFF.

This clonotype was seen a few times. This sequence joins TRBV5-6 and TRBJ2-2; D unclear. The length of the CDR3 is 15 residues. Germline loops: CDR1 SGHDT, CDR2 YYEEEE. Trimming took 2 bases from V and 0 from J, leaving 8 bases between them. Here the CDR3 reads CASSFASTNTGELFF. The CDR3 DNA is TGTGCCAGCAGCTTTGCCTCCACGAACACCGGGGAGCTGTTTTTT.

This clonotype has ten or more counts. This chain links TRBV6-2 or TRBV6-3 with TRBJ2-1, with a weak D call TRBD2 (5 bases). The ends were cut back, 2 bases at V and 16 bases at J, with 12 bases in the middle. This CDR3 contains 11 residues. The germline V gene encodes CDR1 MNHEY and CDR2 SVGEGT. For the CDR3, the DNA is TGTGCCAGCAGTTACGGTCCTAGCTTTTTCTTC. Residues: CASSYGPSFFF.

This clonotype was seen more than once but under ten times. The rearrangement joins TRBV2 to TRBJ2-1; D unclear. Per germline, CDR1 SNHLY and CDR2 FYNNEI. With 2 bases removed from V and 5 bases from J, the gap between germline ends came to 13 bases. The CDR3 totals 15 residues. The CDR3 region is CASSEYRPPDNEQFF. CDR3 nucleotide sequence: TGTGCCAGCAGTGAATATAGGCCTCCCGACAATGAGCAGTTCTTC.

This clonotype occurred many times. The chain has TRBV6-5 and TRBJ1-1; D uncertain. Germline CDR1 and CDR2: MNHEY and SVGAGI. Trimming left V 6 bases short and J 0 bases short, with 2 bases between. The CDR3 has 11 residues. The CDR3: CASRMNTEAFF. The CDR3 DNA sequence: TGTGCCAGCAGGATGAACACTGAAGCTTTCTTT.

This clonotype was recorded at least ten times. The chain employs TRBV3-1 and TRBJ2-7, with D perhaps assigned TRBD1 or TRBD2 (5 bases each). From germline, CDR1 is LGHDT and CDR2 YNNKEL (reference sequence). The CDR3 spans 15 residues. Trimming removed 3 bases at V and 2 bases at J, with 14 bases between. CDR3 protein: CASSQSPGPTYEQYF. DNA for the CDR3: TGTGCCAGCAGCCAGTCTCCGGGACCAACCTACGAGCAGTACTTC.

This clonotype has just a few counts. The chain employs TRBV5-1 and TRBJ1-2; tentatively, D is TRBD1 (5 bases). Germline values: CDR1 SGHRS, CDR2 YFSETQ. There are 16 residues in the CDR3. V lost 4 bases and J lost 2, with 18 bases in between. The CDR3 protein is CASSKLRQNPNYGYTF. CDR3 nucleotide sequence: TGCGCCAGCAGCAAGCTTCGACAGAATCCAAACTATGGCTACACCTTC.

This clonotype was seen repeatedly, ten times or more. The genes are TRBV29-1 and TRBJ2-7; D is undetermined. The germline CDR1 and CDR2 sequences are SQVTM and ANQGSEA. This CDR3 is built from 13 residues. Trimming shortened V by 0 bases and J by 0 bases, and 6 bases separated the two germline ends. The DNA of the CDR3 is TGCAGCGTTGAAGATCGTTCCTCCTACGAGCAGTACTTC. This translates into CSVEDRSSYEQYF.

As DNA, the CDR3 is TGTGCCAGCTCGGCGGGGGAGGGGTCCCAGCAGTTCTTC. Amino acids: CASSAGEGSQQFF. The J gene is TRBJ2-1, the V gene TRBV2; 7 bases agree with TRBD2. Per the germline V gene, CDR1 is SNHLY and CDR2 is FYNNEI. The CDR3 is 13 amino acids. V lost 8 bases, J lost 11 bases, and 12 bases stayed unmatched.

This clonotype was detected only a few times. The chain combines TRBV5-4 with TRBJ2-5, with D unresolved. The CDR3 consists of 14 residues. Germline V CDR1 and CDR2: SGHNT, YYREEE (reference sequence). V was pared by 4 bases and J by 5 bases, with 15 bases between. This CDR3 is CASSPGGVDETQYF. CDR3 DNA: TGTGCCAGCAGCCCCGGTGGGGTGGATGAGACCCAGTACTTC.

The V call is TRBV3-1, the J call TRBJ2-2; 10 bases fit TRBD1. CDR1 LGHDT and CDR2 YNNKEL come from the germline V gene (reference sequence). The CDR3 extends over 16 amino acids. V dropped 4 bases and J dropped 5; count of bases not matched to a gene: 7. The CDR3 here is CASSRRQGAATGELFF. CDR3 sequence (DNA): TGTGCCAGCAGCCGAAGACAGGGGGCCGCGACCGGGGAGCTGTTTTTT. The variable domain in full, completed from reference TRBV3-1 and TRBJ2-2, reads DTAVSQTPKYLVTQMGNDKSIKCEQNLGHDTMYWYKQDSKKFLKIMFSYNNKELIINETVPNRFSPKSPDKAHLNLHINSLELGDSAVYFCASSRRQGAATGELFFGEGSRLTVL.